The 32 T cell receptor beta chains below all came from one sample that was sequenced in a study of blood T cell repertoires in COVID-19. Sequencing used immunoSEQ multiplex PCR; TCRdb keeps in-frame clones, though not all of them. The data contain 170,000 or so clones, 75% to 90% of them singletons. The sequencing input was peripheral blood. Receptors were obtained from a woman aged 60 to 75 with acute or convalescent COVID-19.

This clone was detected a few times. The gene calls are TRBV12-3 or TRBV12-4 and TRBJ1-2, with TRBD1 matching 9 bases. After removal of 4 bases from V and 4 bases from J, the junction contained 1 base not matched to a gene. The CDR3 consists of 13 residues. The CDR3 sequence: CASSSQGAYGYTF. For the CDR3, the DNA is TGTGCCAGCAGTTCACAGGGGGCCTATGGCTACACCTTC.

The chain combines TRBV7-8 with TRBJ2-1; TRBD2 aligns across 7 bases. The CDR3 loop spans 14 amino acids. The J segment lost 6 bases and the V segment lost 5 bases, leaving 7 bases of the junction unmatched. Germline CDR1 and CDR2: SGHVS and FQNEAQ. The DNA for the CDR3 is TGTGCCAGCAGCCTCCCGACTAGCCGCAATGAGCAGTTCTTC. Protein product: CASSLPTSRNEQFF. The full variable domain, in which reference TRBV7-8 and TRBJ2-1 provide the parts outside the CDR3, is GAGVSQSPRYKVAKRGQDVALRCDPISGHVSLFWYQQALGQGPEFLTYFQNEAQLDKSGLPSDRFFAERPEGSVSTLKIQRTQQEDSAVYLCASSLPTSRNEQFFGPGTRLTVL.

About this clone: This sample includes further DNA sequences coding for the same CDR3. This chain joins TRBV7-2 and TRBJ2-2; perhaps TRBD2 as D (6 bases). The CDR3 totals 14 residues. V was clipped by 3 bases and J by 4 bases, with 9 bases between them. From germline, CDR1 is SGHTA and CDR2 FQGNSA. CDR3 loop: CASSLGLGTGELFF. The CDR3 DNA reads TGTGCCAGCAGCTTGGGACTGGGCACCGGGGAGCTGTTTTTT.

Only a few counts were recorded for this clone. The J gene is TRBJ1-1, the V gene TRBV15; TRBD1 is a possible D gene (5 bases). Germline assignment: CDR1 LNHNV and CDR2 YYDKDF (reference sequence). CDR3 length equals 14 residues. V shed 1 base and J shed 0 bases, with 6 bases lying between them. This chain's CDR3 is CATSRVGVNTEAFF. CDR3 nucleotide sequence: TGTGCCACCAGCAGAGTAGGGGTGAACACTGAAGCTTTCTTT.

V gene TRBV27 combines with J gene TRBJ1-4; D possibly corresponds to TRBD1 (6 bases). The CDR3 contains 15 residues. From germline, CDR1 is MNHEY and CDR2 SMNVEV (reference sequence). Trimming took 8 bases from V and 0 from J, leaving 13 bases between them. This CDR3 is CASRLRQATNEKLFF. The CDR3 DNA reads TGTGCCAGCCGCTTACGACAGGCAACTAATGAAAAACTGTTTTTT.

The genes are TRBV6-2 or TRBV6-3 and TRBJ1-5; maybe TRBD1 (6 bases). This CDR3 region has 18 residues. Trimming stripped 4 bases from V and 0 bases from J, with 19 bases between. CDR1 and CDR2 (germline): MNHEY, SVGEGT. The CDR3 nucleotides read TGTGCCAGCAGTTTCGGGACAATCAATCCCAATAGCAATCAGCCCCAGCATTTT. Encoded protein: CASSFGTINPNSNQPQHF.

This clone has a handful of counts. The chain employs TRBV5-1 and TRBJ1-4; tentative D call: TRBD1 (5 bases). Germline V CDR1 and CDR2: SGHRS, YFSETQ. The CDR3 contains 13 residues. Trimming stripped 7 bases from V and 0 bases from J, with 7 bases between. DNA of the CDR3: TGCGCCAGCGCAGGGACAACTAATGAAAAACTGTTTTTT. This sequence encodes CASAGTTNEKLFF.

The chain is built from TRBV7-6 and TRBJ2-3, with TRBD2 matching over 10 bases. Looked up from germline, CDR1 is SGHVS and CDR2 is FNYEAQ. The J segment lost 2 bases and the V segment lost 5 bases, leaving 7 bases of the junction unmatched. The CDR3 is 16 amino acids. The CDR3 spells CASSLSSGGNTDTQYF. As DNA, the CDR3 is TGTGCCAGCAGCCTGTCTAGCGGGGGAAACACAGATACGCAGTATTTT. Combining the CDR3 with reference TRBV7-6 and TRBJ2-3 gives the whole variable domain GAGVSQSPRYKVTKRGQDVALRCDPISGHVSLYWYRQALGQGPEFLTYFNYEAQQDKSGLPNDRFSAERPEGSISTLTIQRTEQRDSAMYRCASSLSSGGNTDTQYFGPGTRLTVL.

V gene TRBV4-1 combines with J gene TRBJ1-5; D unclear. Germline-derived CDR1 and CDR2 are MGHRA and YSYEKL. V was cut by 2 bases and J by 9 bases, with 11 bases left in between. CDR3 length: 13 residues. CDR3: CASSQPPLAPQHF. The CDR3 bases are TGCGCCAGCAGCCAACCCCCTTTGGCGCCCCAGCATTTT.

The chain has TRBV11-2 and TRBJ2-5, with 11 bases aligning to TRBD2. The CDR3 is 15 amino acids. Losses at the gene ends were 2 bases for V and 3 bases for J; bases not matched to a gene: 2. The germline V gene has CDR1 SGHAT and CDR2 FQNNGV. The CDR3 loop reads CASSLILAGEETQYF. The CDR3 bases are TGTGCCAGCAGCTTAATACTAGCGGGGGAAGAGACCCAGTACTTC.

J is TRBJ2-4 and V is TRBV18; D uncertain. CDR3 length: 13 residues. Trimming stripped 0 bases from V and 9 bases from J, with 9 bases between. CDR1 and CDR2 (germline): KGHSH, LQKENI. In nucleotides, the CDR3 is TGTGCCAGCTCACCACCTGAGGCTTTCATTCAGTACTTC. As protein: CASSPPEAFIQYF.

The chain couples TRBV19 to TRBJ1-5; the match to TRBD1 covers 8 bases. The V and J ends lost 4 bases and 3 bases, in that order; junction bases with no gene match: 8. Germline values: CDR1 LNHDA, CDR2 SQIVND (reference sequence). CDR3 size: 16 residues. CDR3 sequence reads: CASSTPTGAANQPQHF. The CDR3 DNA is TGTGCCAGTAGTACCCCGACAGGGGCAGCCAATCAGCCCCAGCATTTT.

This chain links TRBV29-1 with TRBJ2-7; 8 positions match TRBD2. Germline assignment: CDR1 SQVTM and CDR2 ANQGSEA. V trimming: 1 base; J trimming: 2 bases; junction bases outside the gene matches: 4. CDR3 length equals 14 residues. As DNA, the CDR3 is TGCAGCGTTGAAGGGCCGGGGGGGACCTACGAGCAGTACTTC. It encodes CSVEGPGGTYEQYF.

The chain combines TRBV4-1 with TRBJ2-7; TRBD1 is a possible D gene (5 bases). This CDR3 comprises 20 residues. V was clipped by 1 base and J by 3 bases, with 28 bases between them. Per the germline V gene, CDR1 is MGHRA and CDR2 is YSYEKL. The CDR3 region has the DNA TGCGCCAGCAGCCAAGTCCGGGTTTTAGCCAACAGGTTGAGTCACTACGAGCAGTACTTC. As protein: CASSQVRVLANRLSHYEQYF.

This chain joins TRBV10-3 and TRBJ2-5; D is possibly TRBD2 (5 bases). V was cut by 3 bases and J by 2 bases, with 16 bases left in between. Germline CDR1 and CDR2: ENHRY and SYGVKD. The CDR3 is 16 amino acids. CDR3 in DNA: TGTGCCATCAGTGACCCAACCCCAACGGGGCAAGAGACCCAGTACTTC. It translates to CAISDPTPTGQETQYF.

The V and J genes are TRBV7-2 and TRBJ1-4; tentative D call: TRBD1 (6 bases). V lost 3 bases, J lost 7 bases, and 12 bases lay in between. The CDR3 has 14 amino acids. CDR1 is SGHTA and CDR2 is FQGNSA in the germline V gene. The CDR3 is CASSLRGISEKLFF. CDR3 bases: TGTGCCAGCAGCTTGAGGGGGATTAGTGAAAAACTGTTTTTT.

This sequence joins TRBV27 and TRBJ1-4; 9 nucleotides agree with TRBD1. Germline V gives CDR1 MNHEY, CDR2 SMNVEV (reference sequence). The junction had 6 bases not matched to a gene; V was cut back by 7 bases and J by 3 bases. The CDR3 length is 15 residues. CDR3 DNA: TGTGCCAGCACTCTGCGGACAGGGGCTAATGAAAAACTGTTTTTT. It encodes CASTLRTGANEKLFF. The entire variable domain, with the rest obtained from reference TRBV27 and TRBJ1-4, is as follows: EAQVTQNPRYLITVTGKKLTVTCSQNMNHEYMSWYRQDPGLGLRQIYYSMNVEVTDKGDVPEGYKVSRKEKRNFPLILESPSPNQTSLYFCASTLRTGANEKLFFGSGTQLSVL.

The chain is built from TRBV14 and TRBJ2-5, with 7 bases matching TRBD2. This CDR3 region has 15 residues. CDR1 SGHDN and CDR2 FVKESK come from the germline V gene. J was trimmed by 6 bases and V by 4 bases; bases with no gene match: 11. CDR3 nucleotide sequence: TGTGCCAGCAGCCCAACTTCGCAGGGAGGGAAGACCCAGTACTTC. As protein: CASSPTSQGGKTQYF.

This chain connects TRBV9 to TRBJ1-4, with TRBD1 matching over 7 bases. The CDR3 covers 16 residues. J lost 0 bases, V lost 3 bases, and 5 bases had no gene match. The germline CDR1 and CDR2 sequences are SGDLS and YYNGEE. The CDR3 nucleotides are TGTGCCAGCAGCGCCCGACAGGGCGCAACTAATGAAAAACTGTTTTTT. The encoded protein is CASSARQGATNEKLFF. The variable domain in full, with the rest retrieved from reference TRBV9 and TRBJ1-4, is DSGVTQTPKHLITATGQRVTLRCSPRSGDLSVYWYQQSLDQGLQFLIQYYNGEERAKGNILERFSAQQFPDLHSELNLSSLELGDSALYFCASSARQGATNEKLFFGSGTQLSVL.

V gene TRBV5-6 combines with J gene TRBJ2-3; possible D gene TRBD1, 7 bases. The V and J ends lost 4 bases and 0 bases respectively, with 21 bases between them. Germline lookup yields CDR1 SGHDT and CDR2 YYEEEE. The CDR3 sequence is 18 residues long. The CDR3 DNA follows: TGTGCCAGCAGCCACCGCCGCACCAGGGGGGCTAGCACAGATACGCAGTATTTT. It is translated as CASSHRRTRGASTDTQYF. The full variable domain, rest sourced from reference TRBV5-6 and TRBJ2-3, is DAGVTQSPTHLIKTRGQQVTLRCSPKSGHDTVSWYQQALGQGPQFIFQYYEEEERQRGNFPDRFSGHQFPNYSSELNVNALLLGDSALYLCASSHRRTRGASTDTQYFGPGTRLTVL.

The chain employs TRBV7-8 and TRBJ2-5, with 7 bases lining up with TRBD1. V shed 1 base, J shed 7 bases, and the junction held 3 bases outside the gene matches. This CDR3 has 13 residues. CDR1 is SGHVS and CDR2 is FQNEAQ in the germline V gene. The CDR3: CASSLGAGGTQYF. CDR3 in DNA: TGTGCCAGCAGCTTAGGGGCAGGGGGGACCCAGTACTTC.

This clone showed up just once. The chain joins TRBV18 to TRBJ2-5; 7 bases agree with TRBD2. J lost 2 bases, V lost 1 base, and 1 base had no gene match. The germline CDR1 and CDR2 sequences are KGHSH and LQKENI. The CDR3 runs 14 residues. Here the CDR3 DNA reads TGTGCCAGCTCACCACGGGGAGGGCAAGAGACCCAGTACTTC. It yields the protein CASSPRGGQETQYF.

The V call is TRBV5-6, the J call TRBJ1-6, with a tentative D call TRBD1 (5 bases). The V gene's germline CDR1 is SGHDT and CDR2 YYEEEE. The CDR3 contains 15 residues. V was clipped by 3 bases and J by 8 bases, with 15 bases between them. This chain's CDR3 is CASSWGGPRDSPLHF. CDR3 nucleotide sequence: TGTGCCAGCAGCTGGGGGGGACCTCGGGATTCACCCCTCCACTTT. Full variable domain (remainder filled in from reference TRBV5-6 and TRBJ1-6): DAGVTQSPTHLIKTRGQQVTLRCSPKSGHDTVSWYQQALGQGPQFIFQYYEEEERQRGNFPDRFSGHQFPNYSSELNVNALLLGDSALYLCASSWGGPRDSPLHFGNGTRLTVT.

The chain combines TRBV6-5 with TRBJ2-7, with D unresolved. CDR3 length: 12 residues. CDR1 MNHEY and CDR2 SVGAGI come from the germline V gene. V dropped 6 bases and J dropped 4 bases, with 10 bases sitting between them. CDR3 loop: CASSGKVYEQYF. CDR3 coding DNA: TGTGCCAGCAGCGGTAAAGTGTACGAGCAGTACTTC.

V gene TRBV2 combines with J gene TRBJ2-3, with D tentatively TRBD2 (5 bases). This CDR3 is 16 amino acids long. Germline CDR1 and CDR2: SNHLY and FYNNEI. Trimming took off 6 bases at V and 1 base at J, with 17 bases between the two ends. Here the CDR3 reads CASSRTAGVGTDTQYF. The CDR3 region has the DNA TGTGCCAGCAGCCGGACGGCCGGGGTAGGCACAGATACGCAGTATTTT.

The genes are TRBV27 and TRBJ2-7; D possibly corresponds to TRBD1 (6 bases). The CDR3 has 18 amino acids. Germline V gives CDR1 MNHEY, CDR2 SMNVEV (reference sequence). V lost 6 bases and J 1 base, leaving 25 bases between the germline ends. CDR3 bases: TGTGCCAGCAGCACAGGGCCAGGGTCGGCTCTGGGGTCCTACGAGCAGTACTTC. Its translation: CASSTGPGSALGSYEQYF.

V usage is TRBV15 and J usage is TRBJ2-3, with 9 bases lining up with TRBD1. With V trimmed by 5 bases and J by 7 bases, 10 bases remained unmatched. The CDR3 loop spans 15 amino acids. Germline V gene lookup returns CDR1 LNHNV and CDR2 YYDKDF (reference sequence). The CDR3 DNA is TGTGCCACCAGCCCGGCGGGGACAGGGCTTAATACGCAGTATTTT. Its protein is CATSPAGTGLNTQYF.

The V call is TRBV2, the J call TRBJ1-6, with a possible D match to TRBD1 (5 bases). CDR3 size: 15 residues. CDR1 is SNHLY and CDR2 is FYNNEI in the germline V gene. V was cut by 5 bases and J by 5 bases, with 13 bases left in between. This CDR3 is CASSRSGGDNSPLHF. Here the CDR3 DNA reads TGTGCCAGCAGTCGGTCGGGGGGAGATAATTCACCCCTCCACTTT.

This chain joins TRBV30 and TRBJ1-2; D ambiguous. Trimming removed 5 bases from V and 1 base from J, with 11 bases in between. Germline V gene sequence: CDR1 GTSNPN, CDR2 SVGIG (reference sequence). The length of the CDR3 is 13 residues. The CDR3 protein is CAWGPTGNYGYTF. The CDR3 DNA follows: TGTGCCTGGGGTCCGACGGGTAACTATGGCTACACCTTC.

The chain is built from TRBV27 and TRBJ1-5, with TRBD1 identical over 9 bases. The ends lost 2 bases at V and 3 bases at J; junction bases unmatched: 23. Germline loops: CDR1 MNHEY, CDR2 SMNVEV (reference sequence). This CDR3 has 22 residues. CDR3 region: CASSLVTGGAAETNRDNQPQHF. CDR3 DNA: TGTGCCAGCAGTTTAGTTACAGGGGGCGCGGCGGAGACTAATAGGGACAATCAGCCCCAGCATTTT.

The V gene is TRBV24-1, the J gene TRBJ2-5; D may be TRBD1 (6 bases). Trimming pared 3 bases from V and 5 bases from J, leaving 18 bases between. This CDR3 comprises 16 residues. Germline values: CDR1 KGHDR, CDR2 SFDVKD. The CDR3 here is CATSDPKTGTRETQYF. The CDR3 DNA reads as TGTGCCACCAGTGATCCGAAGACAGGCACAAGGGAGACCCAGTACTTC.

J is TRBJ2-2 and V is TRBV4-3; D may be TRBD2 (5 bases). The CDR3 covers 16 residues. In germline, CDR1 is LGHNA, CDR2 YSLEER. V was shortened by 4 bases and J by 2 bases, with 14 bases between the two germline ends. CDR3 loop: CASSREHSGNTGELFF. As DNA, the CDR3 is TGCGCCAGCAGCCGGGAACACAGCGGAAACACCGGGGAGCTGTTTTTT.